This TCR beta chain was identified during a study of blood T cell repertoires in COVID-19. Looking at the study overall: COVID-19 samples collected from the United States, Italy and Spain covered acute and convalescent phases. Sample material is recorded as cDNA or gDNA derived from T cells, B-cell-depleted T cells, or PBMCs.

Germline V lookup: CDR1 SGHTA, CDR2 FQGNSA. The CDR3 covers 15 residues. Trimming took off 3 bases at V and 3 bases at J, with 12 bases between the two ends. The authors' processing: Using reference gene primer amplification, nucleated cell counts were estimated. Method: immunoSEQ multiplex PCR; TCRdb's copy keeps in-frame clones and lacks some. The V and J calls and clone size come from that table; D and trimming were worked out from the DNA. The sample has some 110,000 clones, approximately 85% seen once; the top ten hold around 3%. The table lists this clone with a few counts. Sample: peripheral blood. V gene TRBV7-2 combines with J gene TRBJ1-5; no clear D. The receptor comes from a woman older than 75 with COVID-19, enrolled during active disease. The CDR3 DNA reads TGTGCCAGCAGCTTCCGGGAACAGAACAATCAGCCCCAGCATTTT. Amino acid sequence: CASSFREQNNQPQHF.